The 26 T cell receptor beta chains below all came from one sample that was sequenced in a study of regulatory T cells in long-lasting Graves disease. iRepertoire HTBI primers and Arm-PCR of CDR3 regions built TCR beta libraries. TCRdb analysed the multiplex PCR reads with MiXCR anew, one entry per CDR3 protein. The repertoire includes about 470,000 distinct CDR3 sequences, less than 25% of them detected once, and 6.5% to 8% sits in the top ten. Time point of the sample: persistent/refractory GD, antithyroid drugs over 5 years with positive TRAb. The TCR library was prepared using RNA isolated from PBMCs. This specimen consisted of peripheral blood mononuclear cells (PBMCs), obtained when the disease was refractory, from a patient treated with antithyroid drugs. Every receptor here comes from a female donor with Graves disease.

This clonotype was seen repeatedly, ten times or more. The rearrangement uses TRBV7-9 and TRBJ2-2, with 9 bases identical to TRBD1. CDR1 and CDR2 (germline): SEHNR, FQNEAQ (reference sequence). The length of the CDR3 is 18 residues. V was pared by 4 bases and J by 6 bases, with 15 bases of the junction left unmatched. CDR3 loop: CASSSGQGTGRGAGELFF. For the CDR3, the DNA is TGTGCCAGCAGCTCCGGACAGGGGACCGGACGTGGTGCCGGGGAGCTGTTTTTT.

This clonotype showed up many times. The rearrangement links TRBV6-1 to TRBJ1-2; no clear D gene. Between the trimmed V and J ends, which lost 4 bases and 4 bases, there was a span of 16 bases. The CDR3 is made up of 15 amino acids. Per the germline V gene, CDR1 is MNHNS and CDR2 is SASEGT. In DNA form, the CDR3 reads TGTGCCAGCAGTGTCATTAATCCCGGCGGCTATGGCTACACCTTC. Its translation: CASSVINPGGYGYTF.

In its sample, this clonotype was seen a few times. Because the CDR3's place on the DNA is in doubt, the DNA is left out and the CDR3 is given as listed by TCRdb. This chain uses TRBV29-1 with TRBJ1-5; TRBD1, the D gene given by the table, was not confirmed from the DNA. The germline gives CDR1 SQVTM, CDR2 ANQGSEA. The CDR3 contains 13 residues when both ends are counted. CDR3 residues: CSVAQGTNQPRHF.

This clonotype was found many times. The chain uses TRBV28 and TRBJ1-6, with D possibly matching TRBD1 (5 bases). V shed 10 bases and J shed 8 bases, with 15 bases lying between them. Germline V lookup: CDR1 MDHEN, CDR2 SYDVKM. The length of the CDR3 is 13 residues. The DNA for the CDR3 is TGTGCCACCCAGGCCGGGGCCTATTCACCCCTCCACTTT. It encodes CATQAGAYSPLHF.

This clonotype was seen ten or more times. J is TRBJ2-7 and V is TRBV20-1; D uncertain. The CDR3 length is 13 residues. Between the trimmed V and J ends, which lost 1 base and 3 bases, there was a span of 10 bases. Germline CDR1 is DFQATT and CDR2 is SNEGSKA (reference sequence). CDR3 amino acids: CSARGDGSYEQYF. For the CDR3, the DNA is TGCAGTGCTAGAGGGGATGGAAGCTACGAGCAGTACTTC.

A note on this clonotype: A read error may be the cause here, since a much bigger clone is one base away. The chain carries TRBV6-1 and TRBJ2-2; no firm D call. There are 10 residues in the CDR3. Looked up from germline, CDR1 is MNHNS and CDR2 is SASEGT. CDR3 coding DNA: TGTGCCAGCAACACCAGGGAGCTGTTTTTT. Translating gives CASNTRELFF.

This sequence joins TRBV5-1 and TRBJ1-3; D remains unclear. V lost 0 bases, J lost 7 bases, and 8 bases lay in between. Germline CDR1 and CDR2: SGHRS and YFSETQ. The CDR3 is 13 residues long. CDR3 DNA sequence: TGCGCCAGCAGCTTGGAAGGTCCGAACACCATATATTTT. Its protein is CASSLEGPNTIYF.

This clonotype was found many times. The CDR3 coding sequence is TGTGCCAGCAGTGCAGCGGGGGGGGGCGAGCAGTACTTC. The encoded protein is CASSAAGGGEQYF. The gene calls are TRBV2 and TRBJ2-7, with 10 nucleotides matching TRBD2. The V and J ends lost 4 bases and 6 bases, in that order; junction bases with no gene match: 3. Germline CDR1 SNHLY, CDR2 FYNNEI. The CDR3 has 13 residues.

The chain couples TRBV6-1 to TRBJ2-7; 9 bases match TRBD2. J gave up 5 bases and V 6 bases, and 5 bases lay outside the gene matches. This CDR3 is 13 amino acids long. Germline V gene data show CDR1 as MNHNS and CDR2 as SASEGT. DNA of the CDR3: TGTGCCAGCAGGGCTAGCGGGATCCACGAGCAGTACTTC. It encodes CASRASGIHEQYF.

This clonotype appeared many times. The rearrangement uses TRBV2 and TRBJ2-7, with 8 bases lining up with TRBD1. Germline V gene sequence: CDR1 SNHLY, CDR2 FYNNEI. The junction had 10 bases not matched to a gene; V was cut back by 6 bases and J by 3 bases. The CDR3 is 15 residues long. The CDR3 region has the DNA TGTGCCAGCAGGCCTCCGACAGGGGACCACTACGAGCAGTACTTC. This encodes CASRPPTGDHYEQYF.

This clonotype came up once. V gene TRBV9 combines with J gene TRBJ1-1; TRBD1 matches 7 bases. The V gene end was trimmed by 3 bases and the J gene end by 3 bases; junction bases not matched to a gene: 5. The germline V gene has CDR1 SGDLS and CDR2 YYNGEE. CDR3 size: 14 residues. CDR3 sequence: CASSAQGGHTEAFF. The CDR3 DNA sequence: TGTGCCAGCAGCGCACAAGGGGGCCACACTGAAGCTTTCTTT.

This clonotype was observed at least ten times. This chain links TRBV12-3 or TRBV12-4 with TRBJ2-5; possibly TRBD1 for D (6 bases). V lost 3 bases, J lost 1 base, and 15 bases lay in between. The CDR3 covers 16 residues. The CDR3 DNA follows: TGTGCCAGCAGTTTCCAGGCGAGGACAGCCCAAGAGACCCAGTACTTC. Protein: CASSFQARTAQETQYF.

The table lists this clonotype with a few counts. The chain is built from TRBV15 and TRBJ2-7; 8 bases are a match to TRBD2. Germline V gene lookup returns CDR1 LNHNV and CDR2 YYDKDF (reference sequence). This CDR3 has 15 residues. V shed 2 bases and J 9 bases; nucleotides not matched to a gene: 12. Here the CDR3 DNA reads TGTGCCACCAGCAGACCTATGGGGCTAGCGGGTATGCAGTACTTC. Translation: CATSRPMGLAGMQYF.

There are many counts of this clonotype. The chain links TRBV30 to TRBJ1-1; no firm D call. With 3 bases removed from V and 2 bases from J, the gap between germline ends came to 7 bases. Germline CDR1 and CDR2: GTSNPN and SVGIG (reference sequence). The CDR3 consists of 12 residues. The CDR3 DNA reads TGTGCCTGGAGGACGGACAACACTGAAGCTTTCTTT. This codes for CAWRTDNTEAFF.

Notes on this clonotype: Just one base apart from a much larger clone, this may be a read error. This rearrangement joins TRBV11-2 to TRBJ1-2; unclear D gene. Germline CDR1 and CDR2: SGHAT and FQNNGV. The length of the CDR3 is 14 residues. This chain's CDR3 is CASGILGSLNGHTF. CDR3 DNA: TGTGCCAGCGGAATCTTGGGCAGTTTGAATGGCCACACCTTC.

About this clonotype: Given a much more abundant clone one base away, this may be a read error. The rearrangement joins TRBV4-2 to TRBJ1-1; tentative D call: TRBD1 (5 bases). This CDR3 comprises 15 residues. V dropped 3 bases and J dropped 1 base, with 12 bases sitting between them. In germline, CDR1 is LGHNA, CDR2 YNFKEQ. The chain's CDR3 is CASSHLDRPNTEAFF. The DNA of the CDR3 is TGTGCCAGCAGCCACTTAGACAGACCGAACACTGAAGCTTTCTTT.

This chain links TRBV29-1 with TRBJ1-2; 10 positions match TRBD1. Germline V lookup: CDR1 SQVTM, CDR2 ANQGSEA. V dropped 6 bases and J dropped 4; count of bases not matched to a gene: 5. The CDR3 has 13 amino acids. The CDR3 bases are TGCAGCGTCCGGGACAGGGGTGTCTATGGCTACACCTTC. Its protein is CSVRDRGVYGYTF.

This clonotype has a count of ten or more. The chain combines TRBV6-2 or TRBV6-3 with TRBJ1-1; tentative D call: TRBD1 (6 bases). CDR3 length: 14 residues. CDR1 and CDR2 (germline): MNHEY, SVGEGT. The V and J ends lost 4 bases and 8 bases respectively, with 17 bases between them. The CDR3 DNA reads TGTGCCAGCAGTTTAATAGGGGGGATTAGCGAAGCTTTCTTT. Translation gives CASSLIGGISEAFF.

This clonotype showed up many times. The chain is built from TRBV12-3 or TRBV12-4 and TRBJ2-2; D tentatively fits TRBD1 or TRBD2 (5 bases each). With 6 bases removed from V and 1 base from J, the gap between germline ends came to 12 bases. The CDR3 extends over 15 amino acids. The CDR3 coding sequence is TGTGCCAGCAGAACCGGGACCCAGAACACCGGGGAGCTGTTTTTT. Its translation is CASRTGTQNTGELFF.

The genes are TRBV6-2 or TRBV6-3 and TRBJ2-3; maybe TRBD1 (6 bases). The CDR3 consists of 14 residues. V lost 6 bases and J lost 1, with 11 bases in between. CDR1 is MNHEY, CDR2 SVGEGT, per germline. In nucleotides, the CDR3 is TGTGCCAGCAGCCACGGACAGCGCACAGATACGCAGTATTTT. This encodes CASSHGQRTDTQYF.

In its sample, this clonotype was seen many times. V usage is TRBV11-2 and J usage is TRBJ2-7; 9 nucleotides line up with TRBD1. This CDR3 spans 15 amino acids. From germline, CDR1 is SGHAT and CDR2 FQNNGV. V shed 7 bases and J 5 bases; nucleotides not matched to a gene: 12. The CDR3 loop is CASTTLGQGRDEQYF. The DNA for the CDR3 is TGTGCCAGCACCACCCTGGGACAGGGAAGGGACGAGCAGTACTTC.

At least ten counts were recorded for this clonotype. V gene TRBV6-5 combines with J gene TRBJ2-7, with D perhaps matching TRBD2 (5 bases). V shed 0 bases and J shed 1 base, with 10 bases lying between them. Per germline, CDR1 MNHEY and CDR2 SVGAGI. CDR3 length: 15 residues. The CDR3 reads CASSYSAGFSYEQYF. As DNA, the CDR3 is TGTGCCAGCAGTTACTCGGCGGGCTTTTCCTACGAGCAGTACTTC.

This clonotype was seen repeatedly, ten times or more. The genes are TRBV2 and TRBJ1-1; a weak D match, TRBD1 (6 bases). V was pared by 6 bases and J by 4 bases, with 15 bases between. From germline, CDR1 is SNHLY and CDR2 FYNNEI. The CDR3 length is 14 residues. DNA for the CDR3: TGTGCCAGCAGGGCTCAGGGGATCGGCACTGAAGCTTTCTTT. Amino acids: CASRAQGIGTEAFF.

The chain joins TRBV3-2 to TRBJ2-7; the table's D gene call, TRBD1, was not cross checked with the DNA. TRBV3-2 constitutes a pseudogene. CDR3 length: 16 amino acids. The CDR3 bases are TGTGCCAGCAGCCCGCATTTGGACAGGGGGCGTAACGAGCAGTACTTC. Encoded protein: CASSPHLDRGRNEQYF.

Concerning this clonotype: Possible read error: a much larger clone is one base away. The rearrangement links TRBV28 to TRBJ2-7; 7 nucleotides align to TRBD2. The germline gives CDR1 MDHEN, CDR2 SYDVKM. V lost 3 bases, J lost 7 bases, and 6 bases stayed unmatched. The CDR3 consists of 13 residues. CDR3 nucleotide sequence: TGTGCCAGCAGTTTGCGACTAGCCCGGGAGCAGTACTTC. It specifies CASSLRLAREQYF. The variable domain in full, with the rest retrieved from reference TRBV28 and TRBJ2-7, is DVKVTQSSRYLVKRTGEKVFLECVQDMDHENMFWYRQDPGLGLRLIYFSYDVKMKEKGDIPEGYSVSREKKERFSLILESASTNQTSMYLCASSLRLAREQYFGPGTRLTVT.

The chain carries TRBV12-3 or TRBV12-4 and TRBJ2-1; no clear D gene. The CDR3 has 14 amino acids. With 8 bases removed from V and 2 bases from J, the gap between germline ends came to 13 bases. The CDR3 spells CASAPQRTYNEQFF. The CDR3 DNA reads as TGTGCCAGCGCCCCCCAGCGCACCTACAATGAGCAGTTCTTC.